This entry describes one T cell receptor (beta chain). The sample holds many counts of this clonotype. The antigen it recognizes is unknown. There are no base qualities to consult, and no much larger clone falls within one base. The sample belongs to a study of T cells in Graves' hyperthyroidism and ophthalmopathy (dated by TCRdb to about 2019). The study in broad terms: Peripheral blood was sampled at the time of initial diagnosis, prior to any treatment. TCR V-J signatures able to tell the groups apart were searched for in a discovery cohort of 100 or so patients, of whom 40 to 45 had Graves' ophthalmopathy and around 58 had stable Graves' hyperthyroidism. Prospective prediction of ophthalmopathy was tested in an independent validation cohort consisting of 18 hyperthyroidism patients and over 15 patients who later progressed to ophthalmopathy. The approximately 90 discovery patients were randomly split 7:3 into training and test sets. In more than 5 Graves' hyperthyroidism patients, the study also compared T-cell repertoires from thyroid tissue with T-cell repertoires from blood. After sampling, hyperthyroidism patients received methimazole starting at 30 mg daily, and ophthalmopathy patients received high-dose intravenous methylprednisolone. According to the paper, TCR Vbeta CDR3 sequencing was carried out on 135 peripheral blood samples, which came from fewer than 50 ophthalmopathy, 75 to 80 hyperthyroidism and 17 progressor patients.

The TCR beta CDR3 regions were amplified from the RNA transcripts. The TCR CDR3 was subjected to a first round of RT-PCR using the HTBI primer set and the Qiagen OneStep RT-PCR kit. A second multiplex PCR round built the libraries, followed by size selection and purification. Sequencing of the libraries was done on an Illumina HiSeq2000 using paired-end 100 bp reads. Processing in the source paper ran as follows. SOAPnuke was used to process the raw data, removing reads that contained adapters or uncalled bases, had a mean Phred below 15, or lacked an exact match to the constant primer or identifier. High-quality paired reads were merged using COPE v1.2.5, and each unique nucleotide sequence was defined as a clonotype. MiTCR v1.1 was used to align clonotypes to the IMGT TRBV, TRBD and TRBJ reference segments. Only V-J combinations with frequency above 0.0001, covering 99.2% of repertoires, were analysed. The TCS score was defined as the ratio of F50 (clonal expansion) to E x V (chaos), calculated using BLOSUM62-based TCRdist between CDR3 peptides within each V-J. Welch's t-statistics and random forest reduced several hundred V-J features to about 12, which were used in a naive Bayes classifier (R e1071). The Morisita-Horn index was used to measure how similar the thyroid and blood repertoires were. TCRdb reprocessed the public reads (quality trimming at Q25 with fastp, clone calling with MiXCR) and kept in-frame beta chains. One record per CDR3 amino acid sequence lists the most common genes and DNA. The V and J calls reflect TCRdb's pipeline rather than the authors' work. In all, the sample holds about 58,000 distinct CDR3 sequences, and 40% to 55% of those were seen once. The ten largest clones add up to around 12% of the sample.

The CDR3, cysteine through phenylalanine, is 13 amino acids long. Solely the CDR3 DNA is kept, with 39 bases framed from the first base. V is shortened by 5 bases, J by 2 bases, and the region joining them spans 10 bases. CDR1 is given as LNHDA and CDR2 as SQIVND, both from the germline V gene (reference sequence). Ophthalmopathy patients had moderately to severely active disease, Clinical Activity Score of at least 3, NOSPECS grade of at least 4, and duration under 3 months. Exclusion was applied to patients with uncontrolled infections, other autoimmune diseases, pregnancy or lactation. Diagnoses were established on the basis of clinical symptoms, serum thyroxine and TRAb, thyroid ultrasound, and orbital computed tomography. Ficoll-Paque density gradient centrifugation was used to isolate PBMCs from about 9.4 ml of fresh peripheral blood. Total RNA was extracted using Trizol reagent, and RNA quality was assessed on an Agilent 2100 Bioanalyzer.

What the research found in general, with its limitations: Most expanded thyroid clonotypes (frequency above 0.001) were also detected in blood, a finding suggesting that blood repertoires may reflect thyroid immune responses. In cross-validation, a model built on a 13 V-J signature told ophthalmopathy apart from stable hyperthyroidism with under 90% sensitivity and 81% to 82% specificity, and in testing the same model reached 80%/75%. In validation, progression to ophthalmopathy was predicted by the model with about 70% sensitivity and 72.22% specificity, a median of approximately 6.5 months before onset. No statistical method was used to fix the sample size in advance, and group allocation was not hidden from the investigators.

Recombination joined TRBV19 with TRBJ2-7; no D segment can be confidently identified. This clonotype was obtained from a woman in her thirties with Graves' ophthalmopathy. The sample was blood. The nucleotides read TGTGCCAGTAGTCCGGCGCTTACCTACGAGCAGTACTTC. Its protein product is CASSPALTYEQYF.